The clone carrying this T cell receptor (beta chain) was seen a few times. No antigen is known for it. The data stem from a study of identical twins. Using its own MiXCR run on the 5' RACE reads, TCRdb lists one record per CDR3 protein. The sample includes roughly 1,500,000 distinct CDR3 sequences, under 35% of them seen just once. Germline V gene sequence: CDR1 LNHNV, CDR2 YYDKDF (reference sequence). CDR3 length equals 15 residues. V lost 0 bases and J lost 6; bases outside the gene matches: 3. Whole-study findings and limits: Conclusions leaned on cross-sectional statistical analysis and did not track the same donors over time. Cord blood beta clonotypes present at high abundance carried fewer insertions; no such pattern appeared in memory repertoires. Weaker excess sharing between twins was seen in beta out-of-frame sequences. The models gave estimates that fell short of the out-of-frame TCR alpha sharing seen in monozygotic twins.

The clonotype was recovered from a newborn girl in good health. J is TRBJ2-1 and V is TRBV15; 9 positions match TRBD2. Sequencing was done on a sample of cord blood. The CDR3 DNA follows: TGTGCCACCAGCAGAGATAGCGGGAGATCCAATGAGCAGTTCTTC. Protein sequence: CATSRDSGRSNEQFF.